This paragraph reports one T cell receptor (beta chain). The CDR3 length is 12 residues. The V gene's germline CDR1 is SNHLY and CDR2 FYNNEI. V shed 7 bases and J shed 1 base, with 5 bases lying between them. This entry comes from a study of OX40 agonist ivuxolimab in advanced cancers. The table came from immunoSEQ multiplex PCR; TCRdb's copy has only in-frame clones and leaves some out. The sample includes approximately 84,000 clones, approximately 86% of them seen just once. The chain employs TRBV2 and TRBJ1-3; no clear D. The clonotype was recovered from an adult with an advanced solid tumor such as melanoma, head and neck, liver or kidney cancer. This sample comprised CD4+ or CD8+ T cells sorted from blood, obtained in a trial of the OX40 agonist ivuxolimab. CDR3 residues: CASTASGNTIYF. The DNA of the CDR3 is TGTGCCAGCACGGCGTCTGGAAACACCATATATTTT.